This T cell receptor beta chain was recorded in a study of blood T cells in healthy people across ages. Trimming left V 6 bases short and J 1 base short, with 13 bases between. CDR1 is MNHEY and CDR2 is SVGEGT in the germline V gene. The CDR3 totals 15 residues. A second PCR of about 7 to 12 cycles used a sample-barcoded 5' primer and a J-beta primer mix. Using its own MiXCR run on the 5' RACE reads, TCRdb lists one record per CDR3 protein. The table shows about 570,000 distinct CDR3 sequences, with roughly a quarter occurring only once. The data were also submitted as part of a second study, on T cells of mothers and their children.

V and J are TRBV6-2 or TRBV6-3 and TRBJ1-5, with D tentatively TRBD1 (5 bases). Sequencing input: blood. This receptor was taken from a boy aged 2-9 years in good health. CDR3 DNA sequence: TGTGCCAGCAGCCACTGGGAGGGGAGCAATCAGCCCCAGCATTTT. Its protein is CASSHWEGSNQPQHF.